These T cell receptor beta chains were read from a single sample in a study of cytomegalovirus exposure and HLA in healthy donors. Profiled with immunoSEQ multiplex PCR; TCRdb holds only in-frame clones, not every one. The sample has 180,000 or so clones, around nine tenths seen once. Sequencing input: PBMCs. Source of these receptors: a man younger than 35 in good health and CMV-seropositive. Each CDR3 is given with its conserved first and last residue. The D gene is left open where the match is weak. Only part of the rows carry a size: once, few, many, or a class if the clone is expanded.

TRBV9	TRBJ1-2	.	.	TGTGCCAGCAGCGTAGTTGGACGGGGAGGCTACACCTTC	CASSVVGRGGYTF
TRBV4-1	TRBJ2-1	.	TRBD2	TGCGCCAGCAGCCAGGGCCTAGCGGGAATCGAGCAGTTCTTC	CASSQGLAGIEQFF
TRBV2	TRBJ1-3	.	.	TGTGCCAGCAGTGAAGAGGGAGGTTTTGGAAACACCATATATTTT	CASSEEGGFGNTIYF
TRBV5-5	TRBJ1-2	.	.	TGTGCCAGCAGCGCGGGGATTCGGGGCTACACCTTC	CASSAGIRGYTF
TRBV7-8	TRBJ2-4	.	.	TGTGCCAGCACCTACCAGGGTAGCAGCATTCAGTACTTC	CASTYQGSSIQYF
TRBV28	TRBJ2-7	.	TRBD1	TGTGCCAGCAGTTTGACAGGGGCGGTATCCTACGAGCAGTACTTC	CASSLTGAVSYEQYF
TRBV4-3	TRBJ2-1	.	.	TGCGCCAGCAGCCAAGGGTTCATAGCGGAGCTTTACAATGAGCAGTTCTTC	CASSQGFIAELYNEQFF
TRBV5-1	TRBJ2-3	.	TRBD2	TGCGCCAGCAGCTTAGCTACTAGCGGGAGGGCTTTAGGCACAGATACGCAGTATTTT	CASSLATSGRALGTDTQYF
TRBV10-3	TRBJ1-1	.	.	TGTGCCATCAGTGCTAAGGGGAAAGGGAACACTGAAGCTTTCTTT	CAISAKGKGNTEAFF
TRBV19	TRBJ1-5	few	.	TGTGCCAGTTGGGACCGGGGGAGTAATCAGCCCCAGCATTTT	CASWDRGSNQPQHF
TRBV19	TRBJ1-2	.	.	TGTGCCAGTATGCAGGACTATGGCTACACCTTC	CASMQDYGYTF
TRBV6-5	TRBJ2-7	.	.	TGTGCCAGCAGCTCAGGGGGGAGGTTCGGCTACGAGCAGTACTTC	CASSSGGRFGYEQYF
TRBV11-2	TRBJ1-2	.	.	TGTGCCAGCAGCTTAGGGTCCCGGGGGGTGGATGGCTACACCTTC	CASSLGSRGVDGYTF
TRBV29-1	TRBJ2-7	.	.	TGCAGCGTTGAAGGGGCTAGCGTGGGGGAACTTCCCTACGAGCAGTACTTC	CSVEGASVGELPYEQYF
TRBV7-8	TRBJ2-5	.	.	TGTGCCAGCAGCTCCCTCCGGGGGAGGAGAGAGACCCAGTACTTC	CASSSLRGRRETQYF
TRBV11-2	TRBJ2-3	.	TRBD1	TGTGCCAGCAGCTCCCTTAGTCGCAGGGGGCGGTCAGATACGCAGTATTTT	CASSSLSRRGRSDTQYF
TRBV4-3	TRBJ2-7	.	TRBD2	TGCGCCAGCAGCCAAGATCTCATCCGGACTAGCGGGTCCTACGAGCAGTACTTC	CASSQDLIRTSGSYEQYF
TRBV13	TRBJ2-7	few	.	TGTGCCAGCAGCTTACGGGAAGACTACGAGCAGTACTTC	CASSLREDYEQYF
TRBV5-1	TRBJ2-1	.	TRBD1	TGCGCCAGCAGCTTGGGACAGGGGGCTCACAATGAGCAGTTCTTC	CASSLGQGAHNEQFF
TRBV5-6	TRBJ2-5	.	.	TGTGCCAGCAGCTCCCGGGGGACCCAGTACTTC	CASSSRGTQYF
TRBV18	TRBJ1-3	.	.	TGTGCCAGCTCACTTACCGTAGCCACGCTTGGAAACACCATATATTTT	CASSLTVATLGNTIYF
TRBV4-2	TRBJ1-2	.	TRBD1	TGTGCCAGCAGCCACAGGGGGTCGGATGGCTACACCTTC	CASSHRGSDGYTF
TRBV9	TRBJ2-7	.	TRBD1	TGTGCCAGCAGCGTAGACTTGGGACAGGGTTACGAGCAGTACTTC	CASSVDLGQGYEQYF
TRBV18	TRBJ2-3	.	TRBD2	TGTGCCAGCTCACCACCCCTAGCGGGAGGAGGTGATACGCAGTATTTT	CASSPPLAGGGDTQYF
TRBV4-3	TRBJ2-2	once	TRBD1	TGCGCCAGCAGCCCCCGAGAACAGGGGTTTCCCGCGAACACCGGGGAGCTGTTTTTT	CASSPREQGFPANTGELFF
TRBV2	TRBJ2-7	.	.	TGTGCCACCCGACGGGAAGCTTACGAGCAGTACTTC	CATRREAYEQYF
TRBV29-1	TRBJ2-3	once	.	TGCAGCGGGGCCGGGGTTAGCACAGATACGCAGTATTTT	CSGAGVSTDTQYF
TRBV2	TRBJ2-3	.	.	TGTGCCAGCAGGGGGCGCATGACAGATACGCAGTATTTT	CASRGRMTDTQYF
TRBV7-9	TRBJ1-1	.	TRBD1	TGTGCCAGCAGCACACAGGGGACTGAAGCTTTCTTT	CASSTQGTEAFF
TRBV7-2	TRBJ1-1	few	.	TGTGCCAGCAGCCCCAGTGGCGGGAACACTGAAGCTTTCTTT	CASSPSGGNTEAFF
TRBV5-1	TRBJ1-5	.	.	TGCGCCAGCAGCTTGGTTGGGGGCTCGGATCAGCCCCAGCATTTT	CASSLVGGSDQPQHF
TRBV14	TRBJ2-1	.	TRBD1	TGTGCCAGCAGCCCACCCATCAGACAGGGCTTAAGGAATGAGCAGTTCTTC	CASSPPIRQGLRNEQFF
TRBV5-8	TRBJ2-7	.	.	TGTGCCAGCAGCTTGAATACAGCGCAGTACTTC	CASSLNTAQYF
TRBV7-2	TRBJ2-7	.	TRBD1	TGTGCCAGCAGCCCGGACAGGGAGCGCGAGCAGTACTTC	CASSPDREREQYF
TRBV10-1	TRBJ2-7	.	TRBD1	TGCGCCAGCAGTGAGTCAGGACAGGGGGCATACGAGCAGTACTTC	CASSESGQGAYEQYF
TRBV9	TRBJ1-3	.	TRBD1	TGTGCCAGCAGCTCTAGACAGGGTGGAAACACCATATATTTT	CASSSRQGGNTIYF
TRBV27	TRBJ1-5	.	TRBD1	TGTGCCAGCAGTCTAGGACAGGGTAGCAAGCCCCAGCATTTT	CASSLGQGSKPQHF
TRBV27	TRBJ2-7	.	.	TGTGCCAGCAGTCCCGACCGGGGGGAGCAGTACTTC	CASSPDRGEQYF
TRBV28	TRBJ1-2	.	.	TGTGCCAGCACCCGGCCGGGGATAAACTATGGCTACACCTTC	CASTRPGINYGYTF
TRBV7-9	TRBJ1-2	.	TRBD1	TGTGCCAGCAGCTCGAGCCTGGGACAGGGGGTAGGCTATGGCTACACCTTC	CASSSSLGQGVGYGYTF
TRBV27	TRBJ2-1	.	.	TGTGCCAGCAGTTTCATGGACAGCCCGTCTGAGCAGTTCTTC	CASSFMDSPSEQFF
TRBV7-2	TRBJ2-3	many	TRBD2	TGTGCCAGCAGCCCCGGGACTAGCAGAACAGATACGCAGTATTTT	CASSPGTSRTDTQYF
TRBV5-5	TRBJ1-2	.	TRBD1	TGTGCCAGCAGCTCGGGACAGCATGGCTACACCTTC	CASSSGQHGYTF
TRBV7-8	TRBJ1-4	.	.	TGTGCCAGCAGCTTAGGGGGGGGAAGGGAAAAACTGTTTTTT	CASSLGGGREKLFF
TRBV5-1	TRBJ2-1	.	TRBD2	TGCGCCAGCAGCTTGGACCTCTTGGCGGGAGGGGCCTACAATGAGCAGTTCTTC	CASSLDLLAGGAYNEQFF
TRBV18	TRBJ1-5	.	TRBD1	TGTGCCAGCTCACCCCCTGGACAGGGTGGAGAGCCCCAGCATTTT	CASSPPGQGGEPQHF
TRBV28	TRBJ1-5	once	TRBD1	TGTGCCAGCAGTCCCGGACAGGGGGATCAGCCCCAGCATTTT	CASSPGQGDQPQHF
TRBV4-3	TRBJ2-2	.	TRBD2	TGCGCCAGCAGCCAAGTCGGCCTAGCGGATACCGGGGAGCTGTTTTTT	CASSQVGLADTGELFF
TRBV4-1	TRBJ2-7	.	.	TGCGCCAGCAGCCAAGTAGTTACGTCCTGGGAGCAGTACTTC	CASSQVVTSWEQYF
TRBV6-1	TRBJ1-6	.	.	TGTGCCAGCAGTGAGACACAGGACAGCGTTTCACCCCTCCACTTT	CASSETQDSVSPLHF
TRBV18	TRBJ2-1	.	TRBD1	TGTGCCAGCTCACAACGACAGGGTTCGCAGTTCTTC	CASSQRQGSQFF
TRBV13	TRBJ2-3	.	TRBD1	TGTGCCAGCAGCTCTGGGACAGGGGGAGATACGCAGTATTTT	CASSSGTGGDTQYF
TRBV7-2	TRBJ1-2	once	TRBD1	TGTGCCAGCAGCTTATTTCGACAGGGGGCTATGAATGGCTACACCTTC	CASSLFRQGAMNGYTF